Below are 10 T cell receptor beta chains sequenced from a single sample in a study of blood T cells in healthy people across ages. Combining a sample-barcoded 5' primer with a J-beta primer mix, a second PCR ran for roughly 7 to 11 cycles. MiXCR, run by TCRdb on the 5' RACE reads, gives a single entry per CDR3 protein. Among approximately 1.5 million distinct CDR3 sequences listed, 34% were seen once. Sequencing was carried out using blood. These receptors all come from a woman in her 30s in good health.

This clonotype was seen once. The rearrangement joins TRBV28 to TRBJ1-1, with unresolved D. Deletions cut 7 bases from V and 5 bases from J, with 11 bases between. The germline V gene encodes CDR1 MDHEN and CDR2 SYDVKM. This CDR3 comprises 12 residues. CDR3 region: CASTNTLTEAFF. CDR3 bases: TGTGCCAGCACTAATACGTTGACTGAAGCTTTCTTT.

This clonotype was detected only a few times. The CDR3 protein is CASSLALLAFEQYF. The CDR3 DNA reads as TGTGCCAGCAGCTTAGCCCTTTTGGCTTTCGAGCAGTACTTC. The V call is TRBV13, the J call TRBJ2-5; the D is unclear. The J call may be wrong; the DNA end is better matched by TRBJ2-7. CDR3 length equals 14 residues. The V gene's germline CDR1 is PRHDT and CDR2 FYEKMQ (reference sequence).

V gene TRBV5-1 combines with J gene TRBJ2-7, with 10 nucleotides matching TRBD2. The CDR3 sequence is 14 residues long. Per the germline V gene, CDR1 is SGHRS and CDR2 is YFSETQ. V shed 4 bases, J shed 5 bases, and the junction held 6 bases outside the gene matches. In nucleotides, the CDR3 is TGCGCCAGCAGCCATCTAGCGGGAGTAAACGAGCAGTACTTC. Translated, it gives CASSHLAGVNEQYF.

The chain has TRBV20-1 and TRBJ2-1, with 9 bases identical to TRBD1. The CDR3 loop spans 16 amino acids. The V gene end was trimmed by 4 bases and the J gene end by 4 bases; junction bases not matched to a gene: 11. Germline V gives CDR1 DFQATT, CDR2 SNEGSKA (reference sequence). As DNA, the CDR3 is TGCAGTGCTACCCCGGTTGGGACAGGGTTTTACAATGAGCAGTTCTTC. Translating it yields CSATPVGTGFYNEQFF.

This clonotype was counted only a few times. The DNA for the CDR3 is TGTGCCAGCAGCTTAGGGGCGGGGCGCGGAGATACGCAGTATTTT. Residues: CASSLGAGRGDTQYF. The V call is TRBV11-2, the J call TRBJ2-3, with D maybe TRBD2 (6 bases). CDR1 and CDR2 from the germline V gene are SGHAT and FQNNGV. The germline V and J ends were trimmed by 1 base and 5 bases, with 13 bases remaining between them. The CDR3 loop spans 15 amino acids.

This clonotype was counted many times. V usage is TRBV3-1 and J usage is TRBJ2-3; a possible D gene is TRBD1 (5 bases). This CDR3 is 15 amino acids long. Germline lookup yields CDR1 LGHDT and CDR2 YNNKEL (reference sequence). V shed 0 bases and J shed 4 bases, with 11 bases lying between them. CDR3 amino acids: CASSQDGGQADTQYF. The CDR3 region has the DNA TGTGCCAGCAGCCAAGATGGCGGACAAGCAGATACGCAGTATTTT.

Only a few counts were recorded for this clonotype. The V call is TRBV4-1, the J call TRBJ2-5; D is unclear. V shed 4 bases and J shed 4 bases, with 13 bases lying between them. The CDR3 is 14 amino acids. Germline V CDR1 and CDR2: MGHRA, YSYEKL. CDR3 sequence (DNA): TGCGCCAGCAGCCTCTACCCCGTTGGAGAGACCCAGTACTTC. It is translated as CASSLYPVGETQYF.

In the case of this clonotype: This could be a read error, since a much larger clone is one nucleotide away. This sequence joins TRBV15 and TRBJ2-1, with D perhaps given as TRBD1 or TRBD2 (5 bases each). The CDR3 loop spans 15 amino acids. Per germline, CDR1 LNHNV and CDR2 YYDKDF (reference sequence). V lost 1 base and J 0 bases, leaving 7 bases between the germline ends. The CDR3 spells CATSRGGVSYNEQFF. As DNA, the CDR3 is TGTGCCACCAGCAGAGGAGGGGTCTCCTACAATGAGCAGTTCTTC.

The V and J genes are TRBV20-1 and TRBJ1-5; tentatively, D is TRBD1 (5 bases). The germline V gene has CDR1 DFQATT and CDR2 SNEGSKA (reference sequence). Trimming took off 5 bases at V and 3 bases at J, with 14 bases between the two ends. This CDR3 spans 14 amino acids. This CDR3 reads CSAAVRGTNQPQHF. For the CDR3, the DNA is TGCAGTGCTGCGGTCCGGGGGACCAATCAGCCCCAGCATTTT.

This clonotype has just a few counts. The V call is TRBV5-1, the J call TRBJ2-1; TRBD2 matches 13 bases. CDR3 length: 15 residues. Germline values: CDR1 SGHRS, CDR2 YFSETQ. The ends lost 4 bases at V and 10 bases at J; junction bases unmatched: 8. The CDR3 spells CASSGGLAGDGEQFF. Here the CDR3 DNA reads TGCGCCAGCAGCGGCGGACTAGCGGGAGACGGGGAGCAGTTCTTC.